These T cell receptor beta chains were read from a single sample in a study of blood T cell repertoires in COVID-19. Method: immunoSEQ multiplex PCR; TCRdb's copy keeps in-frame clones and lacks some. Among about 190,000 clones listed, 88% were seen once. Specimen: peripheral blood. The origin of the receptors is a woman aged 30 to 39 with acute or convalescent COVID-19. Both conserved end residues are part of each CDR3. D genes are given only for firm matches. Clone size is shown for a subset of rows, as once, few, many or a class of expanded clone.

cdr3_length: 14; d_call: TRBD1; j_call: TRBJ2-3; v_call: TRBV5-6; clone_size: once; cdr3_nt: TGTGCCAGCAACCTGGGACAGGGGACAGATACGCAGTATTTT; cdr3_aa: CASNLGQGTDTQYF
cdr3_length: 14; d_call: TRBD2; j_call: TRBJ2-1; v_call: TRBV6-1; clone_size: -; cdr3_nt: TGTGCCAGCAGTGAGTTTTTAGCGGGAGGCATTCAGTTCTTC; cdr3_aa: CASSEFLAGGIQFF
cdr3_length: 15; d_call: -; j_call: TRBJ2-7; v_call: TRBV9; clone_size: -; cdr3_nt: TGTGCCAGCAGCGTAGGGGCGGGACCAGCCTACGAGCAGTACTTC; cdr3_aa: CASSVGAGPAYEQYF
cdr3_length: 13; d_call: -; j_call: TRBJ1-1; v_call: TRBV7-8; clone_size: -; cdr3_nt: TGTGCCAGCAGCATACAGGGGAACACTGAAGCTTTCTTT; cdr3_aa: CASSIQGNTEAFF
cdr3_length: 14; d_call: -; j_call: TRBJ1-6; v_call: TRBV3-1/TRBV3-2; clone_size: few; cdr3_nt: TGTGCCAGCAGCCAAGGCCAGGCCCATTCACCCCTCCACTTT; cdr3_aa: CASSQGQAHSPLHF
cdr3_length: 14; d_call: -; j_call: TRBJ2-2; v_call: TRBV5-1; clone_size: -; cdr3_nt: TGCGCCAGCAGCTTGGCGGGGATGAGCGGGGAGCTGTTTTTT; cdr3_aa: CASSLAGMSGELFF
cdr3_length: 15; d_call: -; j_call: TRBJ1-5; v_call: TRBV19; clone_size: -; cdr3_nt: TGTGCCAGTACTTGGTCTTACTATAGCAATCAGCCCCAGCATTTT; cdr3_aa: CASTWSYYSNQPQHF
cdr3_length: 15; d_call: TRBD2; j_call: TRBJ2-1; v_call: TRBV14; clone_size: once; cdr3_nt: TGTGCCAGCAGCCAAGGGTTTAGCGGGAGGGCCGAGCAGTTCTTC; cdr3_aa: CASSQGFSGRAEQFF
cdr3_length: 13; d_call: -; j_call: TRBJ2-1; v_call: TRBV2; clone_size: -; cdr3_nt: TGTGCCAGCAGTGCCGTCGAGGACAATGAGCAGTTCTTC; cdr3_aa: CASSAVEDNEQFF
cdr3_length: 17; d_call: TRBD1; j_call: TRBJ2-2; v_call: TRBV6-1; clone_size: -; cdr3_nt: TGTGCCAGCAGTGAAAGGACAGGGCATTCGAACACCGGGGAGCTGTTTTTT; cdr3_aa: CASSERTGHSNTGELFF
cdr3_length: 13; d_call: TRBD1; j_call: TRBJ1-2; v_call: TRBV28; clone_size: -; cdr3_nt: TGTGCCAGCAGGGAGGGACAGGGCTTAGGCTACACCTTC; cdr3_aa: CASREGQGLGYTF
cdr3_length: 15; d_call: -; j_call: TRBJ2-7; v_call: TRBV7-8; clone_size: once; cdr3_nt: TGTGCCAGCAGCCACAACCGGGGTAGCAGCTACGAGCAGTACTTC; cdr3_aa: CASSHNRGSSYEQYF
cdr3_length: 14; d_call: -; j_call: TRBJ2-2; v_call: TRBV6-5; clone_size: -; cdr3_nt: TGTGCCAGCTCTCCAACGGTTAACACCGGGGAGCTGTTTTTT; cdr3_aa: CASSPTVNTGELFF
cdr3_length: 14; d_call: -; j_call: TRBJ2-1; v_call: TRBV9; clone_size: -; cdr3_nt: TGTGCCAGCAGCCCCCAGCCCCGGGGCAATGAGCAGTTCTTC; cdr3_aa: CASSPQPRGNEQFF
cdr3_length: 14; d_call: -; j_call: TRBJ1-1; v_call: TRBV10-1; clone_size: -; cdr3_nt: TGCGCCAGCAAGTCCGGGGTGCGGGACACTGAAGCTTTCTTT; cdr3_aa: CASKSGVRDTEAFF
cdr3_length: 16; d_call: TRBD1; j_call: TRBJ1-3; v_call: TRBV2; clone_size: -; cdr3_nt: TGTGCCAGCTCGGACAGGGGGTTAAGATCTGGAAACACCATATATTTT; cdr3_aa: CASSDRGLRSGNTIYF
cdr3_length: 14; d_call: -; j_call: TRBJ2-1; v_call: TRBV7-2; clone_size: -; cdr3_nt: TGTGCCAGCAGCTTAAATCGCGCACTCAATGAGCAGTTCTTC; cdr3_aa: CASSLNRALNEQFF
cdr3_length: 16; d_call: TRBD2; j_call: TRBJ2-3; v_call: TRBV5-1; clone_size: -; cdr3_nt: TGCGCCAGCAGCAAGGACCCACCGGGGGGGGTTGATACGCAGTATTTT; cdr3_aa: CASSKDPPGGVDTQYF
cdr3_length: 14; d_call: -; j_call: TRBJ1-2; v_call: TRBV5-1; clone_size: -; cdr3_nt: TGCGCCAGCAGCTTCTCCCAGGGGAGCTATGGCTACACCTTC; cdr3_aa: CASSFSQGSYGYTF
cdr3_length: 17; d_call: TRBD2; j_call: TRBJ2-2; v_call: TRBV7-9; clone_size: once; cdr3_nt: TGTGCCAGCAGCTTAGCCCCGGGACTACCGAACACCGGGGAGCTGTTTTTT; cdr3_aa: CASSLAPGLPNTGELFF
cdr3_length: 13; d_call: TRBD2; j_call: TRBJ2-7; v_call: TRBV2; clone_size: -; cdr3_nt: TGTGCCAGACGACTAGCGGGGTCTCGAGAGCAGTACTTC; cdr3_aa: CARRLAGSREQYF
cdr3_length: 15; d_call: -; j_call: TRBJ1-4; v_call: TRBV5-5; clone_size: -; cdr3_nt: TGTGCCAGCAGCGCAAGCCCACCCATTAATGAAAAACTGTTTTTT; cdr3_aa: CASSASPPINEKLFF
cdr3_length: 13; d_call: -; j_call: TRBJ1-2; v_call: TRBV9; clone_size: -; cdr3_nt: TGTGCCAGCAGCCCGGGACTTGACTATGGCTACACCTTC; cdr3_aa: CASSPGLDYGYTF